The 5 T cell receptor beta chains reported below all come from one sample, sequenced in a study of blood T cell repertoires in COVID-19. This table comes from immunoSEQ multiplex PCR, and its TCRdb copy is limited to in-frame clones, with some not included. The sample yields 150,000 or so clones, roughly 90% seen once. Input material: peripheral blood. The receptors originated from a man between 60 and 70 years old with acute or convalescent COVID-19.

V and J are TRBV15 and TRBJ2-7; D is perhaps TRBD2 (6 bases). CDR1 LNHNV and CDR2 YYDKDF come from the germline V gene (reference sequence). The CDR3 is 13 amino acids. The V gene lost 0 bases and the J gene lost 4 bases, with 7 bases spanning the gap. CDR3: CATSREGRYEQYV. The DNA for the CDR3 is TGTGCCACCAGCAGAGAAGGGAGGTACGAGCAGTACGTC.

This rearrangement joins TRBV6-6 to TRBJ1-5; 8 bases agree with TRBD1. In germline, CDR1 is MNHNY, CDR2 SVGAGI (reference sequence). After removal of 5 bases from V and 6 bases from J, the junction contained 9 bases not matched to a gene. The CDR3 length is 15 residues. CDR3 sequence reads: CASSARQGSGQPQHF. For the CDR3, the DNA is TGTGCCAGCAGTGCCCGACAGGGGAGCGGTCAGCCCCAGCATTTT.

V and J are TRBV25-1 and TRBJ2-7; D not resolved. From germline, CDR1 is MGHDK and CDR2 SYGVNS. The CDR3 consists of 10 residues. V dropped 3 bases and J dropped 7 bases, with 4 bases sitting between them. CDR3 protein: CASSDNEQYF. CDR3 in DNA: TGTGCCAGCAGTGATAATGAGCAGTACTTC.

The J gene is TRBJ1-1, the V gene TRBV3-1 (or the pseudogene TRBV3-2); D gene unclear. The CDR3 covers 12 residues. CDR1 is LGHDT and CDR2 is YNNKEL in the germline V gene (reference sequence). V dropped 9 bases and J dropped 6 bases, with 14 bases sitting between them. CDR3 protein: CASREGAAEAFF. Here the CDR3 DNA reads TGTGCCAGTAGAGAGGGCGCGGCTGAAGCTTTCTTT.

This clone has a handful of counts. This rearrangement joins TRBV6-5 to TRBJ1-5, with TRBD1 as a possible D gene (6 bases). CDR1 MNHEY and CDR2 SVGAGI come from the germline V gene. The CDR3 spans 14 residues. V lost 6 bases and J lost 4, with 13 bases in between. The CDR3 is CASSPGQKNQPQHF. The CDR3 DNA is TGTGCCAGCAGCCCCGGACAGAAAAATCAGCCCCAGCATTTT.